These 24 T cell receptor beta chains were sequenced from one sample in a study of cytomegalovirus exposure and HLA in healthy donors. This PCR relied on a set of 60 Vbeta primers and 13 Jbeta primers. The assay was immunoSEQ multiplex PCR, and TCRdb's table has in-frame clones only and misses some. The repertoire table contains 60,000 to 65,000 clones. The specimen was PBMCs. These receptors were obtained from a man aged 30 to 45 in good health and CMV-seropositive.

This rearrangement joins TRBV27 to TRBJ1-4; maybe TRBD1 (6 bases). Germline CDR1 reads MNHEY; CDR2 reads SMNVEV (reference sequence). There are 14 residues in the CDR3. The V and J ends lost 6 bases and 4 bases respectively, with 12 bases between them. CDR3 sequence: CASRQGGYNEKLFF. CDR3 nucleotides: TGTGCCAGCAGGCAAGGGGGTTATAATGAAAAACTGTTTTTT.

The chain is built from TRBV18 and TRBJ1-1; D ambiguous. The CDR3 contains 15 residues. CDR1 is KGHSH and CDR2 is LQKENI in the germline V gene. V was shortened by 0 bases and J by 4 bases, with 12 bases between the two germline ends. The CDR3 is CASSPPGRAGTEAFF. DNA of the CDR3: TGTGCCAGCTCACCACCCGGGAGGGCTGGCACTGAAGCTTTCTTT.

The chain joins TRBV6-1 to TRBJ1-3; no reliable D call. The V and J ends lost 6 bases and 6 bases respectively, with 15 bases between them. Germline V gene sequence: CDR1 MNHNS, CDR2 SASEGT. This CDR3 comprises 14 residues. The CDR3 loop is CASSLVSTQNTIYF. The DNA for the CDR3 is TGTGCCAGCAGCCTCGTGAGCACCCAAAACACCATATATTTT.

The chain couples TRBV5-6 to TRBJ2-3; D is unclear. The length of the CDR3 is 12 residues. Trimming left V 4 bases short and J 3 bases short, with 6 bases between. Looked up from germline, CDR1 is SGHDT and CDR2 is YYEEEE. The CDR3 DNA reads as TGTGCCAGCAGCCTAAATACAGATACGCAGTATTTT. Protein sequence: CASSLNTDTQYF.

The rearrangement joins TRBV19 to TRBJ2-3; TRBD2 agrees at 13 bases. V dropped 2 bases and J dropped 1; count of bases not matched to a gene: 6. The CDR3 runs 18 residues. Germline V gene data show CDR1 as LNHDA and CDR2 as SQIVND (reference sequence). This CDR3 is CASSIRGLAGFGTDTQYF. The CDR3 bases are TGTGCCAGTAGTATAAGGGGACTAGCGGGGTTCGGCACAGATACGCAGTATTTT.

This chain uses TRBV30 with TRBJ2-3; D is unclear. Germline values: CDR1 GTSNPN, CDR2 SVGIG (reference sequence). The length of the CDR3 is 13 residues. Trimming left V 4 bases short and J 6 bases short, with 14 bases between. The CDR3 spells CAWNKGVGDTQYF. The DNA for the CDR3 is TGTGCCTGGAATAAAGGAGTTGGTGATACGCAGTATTTT.

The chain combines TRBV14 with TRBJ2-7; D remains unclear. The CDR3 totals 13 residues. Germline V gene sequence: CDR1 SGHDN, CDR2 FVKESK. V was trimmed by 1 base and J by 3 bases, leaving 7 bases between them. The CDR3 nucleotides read TGTGCCAGCAGCCAAGGAACAGTCTACGAGCAGTACTTC. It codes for CASSQGTVYEQYF.

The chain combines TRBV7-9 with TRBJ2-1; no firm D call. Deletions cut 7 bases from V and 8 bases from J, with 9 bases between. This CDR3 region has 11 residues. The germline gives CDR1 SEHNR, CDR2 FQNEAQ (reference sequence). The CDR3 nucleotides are TGTGCCAGCACGACATTGGATGAGCAGTTCTTC. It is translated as CASTTLDEQFF.

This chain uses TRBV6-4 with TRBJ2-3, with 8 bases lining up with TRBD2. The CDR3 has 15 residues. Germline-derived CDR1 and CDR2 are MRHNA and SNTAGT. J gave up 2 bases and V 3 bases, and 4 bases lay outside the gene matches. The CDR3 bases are TGTGCCAGCAGTGAGAGCGGGGGCTACACAGATACGCAGTATTTT. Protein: CASSESGGYTDTQYF.

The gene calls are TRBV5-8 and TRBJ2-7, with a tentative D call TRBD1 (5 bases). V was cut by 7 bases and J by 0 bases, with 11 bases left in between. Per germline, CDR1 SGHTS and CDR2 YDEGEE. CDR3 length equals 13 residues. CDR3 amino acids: CASARDSSYEQYF. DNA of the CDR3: TGTGCCAGCGCGCGAGACAGCTCCTACGAGCAGTACTTC.

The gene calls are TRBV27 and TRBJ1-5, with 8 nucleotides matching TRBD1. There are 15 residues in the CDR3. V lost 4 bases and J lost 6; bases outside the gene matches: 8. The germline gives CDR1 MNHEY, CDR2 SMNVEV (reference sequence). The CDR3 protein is CASSSADRVGQPQHF. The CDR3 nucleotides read TGTGCCAGCAGTTCCGCGGACAGGGTCGGTCAGCCCCAGCATTTT.

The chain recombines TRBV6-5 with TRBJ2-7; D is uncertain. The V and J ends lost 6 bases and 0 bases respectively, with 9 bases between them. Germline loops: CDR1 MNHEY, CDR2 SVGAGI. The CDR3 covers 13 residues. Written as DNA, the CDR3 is TGTGCCAGCAGACGAGGTAGCTCCTACGAGCAGTACTTC. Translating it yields CASRRGSSYEQYF.

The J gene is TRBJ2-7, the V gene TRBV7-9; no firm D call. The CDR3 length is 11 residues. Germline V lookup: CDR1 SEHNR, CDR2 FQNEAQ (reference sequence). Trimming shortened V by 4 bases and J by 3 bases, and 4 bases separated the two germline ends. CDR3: CASSSNYEQYF. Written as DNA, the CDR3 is TGTGCCAGCAGCTCCAACTACGAGCAGTACTTC.

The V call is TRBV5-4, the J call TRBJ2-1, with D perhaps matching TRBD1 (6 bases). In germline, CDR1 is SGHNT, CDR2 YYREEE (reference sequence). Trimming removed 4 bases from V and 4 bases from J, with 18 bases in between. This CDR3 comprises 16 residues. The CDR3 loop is CASSPIPGTLYNEQFF. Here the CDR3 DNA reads TGTGCCAGCAGCCCGATCCCCGGGACACTGTACAATGAGCAGTTCTTC.

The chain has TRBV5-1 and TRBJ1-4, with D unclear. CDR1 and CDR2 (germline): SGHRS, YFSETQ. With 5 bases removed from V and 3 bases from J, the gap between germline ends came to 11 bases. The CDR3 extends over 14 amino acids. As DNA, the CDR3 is TGCGCCAGCAGGCCCCGGTCGCCTAATGAAAAACTGTTTTTT. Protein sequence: CASRPRSPNEKLFF. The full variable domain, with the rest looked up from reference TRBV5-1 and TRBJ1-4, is KAGVTQTPRYLIKTRGQQVTLSCSPISGHRSVSWYQQTPGQGLQFLFEYFSETQRNKGNFPGRFSGRQFSNSRSEMNVSTLELGDSALYLCASRPRSPNEKLFFGSGTQLSVL.

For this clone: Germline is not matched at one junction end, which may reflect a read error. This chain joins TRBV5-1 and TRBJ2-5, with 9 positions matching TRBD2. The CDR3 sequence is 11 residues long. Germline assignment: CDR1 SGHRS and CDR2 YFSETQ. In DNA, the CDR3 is TGCGCCAGAAGCTCCGCGGGGGGGAGTTACTTC. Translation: CARSSAGGSYF.

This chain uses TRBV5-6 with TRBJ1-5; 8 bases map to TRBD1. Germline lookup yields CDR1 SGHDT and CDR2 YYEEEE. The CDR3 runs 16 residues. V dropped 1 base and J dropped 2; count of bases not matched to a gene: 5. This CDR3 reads CASSLQGASGNQPQHF. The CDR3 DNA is TGTGCCAGCAGCTTGCAGGGGGCTAGTGGCAATCAGCCCCAGCATTTT.

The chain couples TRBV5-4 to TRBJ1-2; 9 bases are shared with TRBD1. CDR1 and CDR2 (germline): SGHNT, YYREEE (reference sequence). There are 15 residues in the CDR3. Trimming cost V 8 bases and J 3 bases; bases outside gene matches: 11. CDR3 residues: CASGQGLGKDYGYTF. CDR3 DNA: TGTGCCAGTGGACAGGGGTTGGGTAAGGACTATGGCTACACCTTC.

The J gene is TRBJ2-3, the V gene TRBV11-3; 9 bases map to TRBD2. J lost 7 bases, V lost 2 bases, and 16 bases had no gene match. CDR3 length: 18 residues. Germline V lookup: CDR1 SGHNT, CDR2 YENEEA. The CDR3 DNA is TGTGCCAGCAGCTTATATGGTGGCGGGAGGGTCGAAGGTAATACGCAGTATTTT. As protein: CASSLYGGGRVEGNTQYF.

The CDR3 is CSVGGGSGTDTQYF. The DNA for the CDR3 is TGCAGCGTTGGGGGGGGGTCGGGCACAGATACGCAGTATTTT. The chain couples TRBV29-1 to TRBJ2-3; 7 nucleotides agree with TRBD2. This CDR3 is built from 14 residues. The V and J ends lost 4 bases and 1 base, in that order; junction bases with no gene match: 5. CDR1 and CDR2 (germline): SQVTM, ANQGSEA.

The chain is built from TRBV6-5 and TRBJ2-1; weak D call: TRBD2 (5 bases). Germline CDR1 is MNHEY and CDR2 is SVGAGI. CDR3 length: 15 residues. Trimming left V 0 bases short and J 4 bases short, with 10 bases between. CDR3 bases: TGTGCCAGCAGTTACTCGACGGGGAATTACAATGAGCAGTTCTTC. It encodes CASSYSTGNYNEQFF.

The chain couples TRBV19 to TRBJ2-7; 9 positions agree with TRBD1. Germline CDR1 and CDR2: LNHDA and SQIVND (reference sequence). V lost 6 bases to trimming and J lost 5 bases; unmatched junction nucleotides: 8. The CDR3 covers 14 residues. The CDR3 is CASRSGQGDHEQYF. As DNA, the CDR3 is TGTGCCAGTAGATCGGGACAGGGAGATCACGAGCAGTACTTC.

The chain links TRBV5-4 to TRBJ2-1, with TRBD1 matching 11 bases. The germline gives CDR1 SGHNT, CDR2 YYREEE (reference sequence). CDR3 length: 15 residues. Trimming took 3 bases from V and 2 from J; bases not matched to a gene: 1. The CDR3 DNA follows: TGTGCCAGCAGCTGGGGACAGGGGGCCTACAATGAGCAGTTCTTC. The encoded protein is CASSWGQGAYNEQFF.

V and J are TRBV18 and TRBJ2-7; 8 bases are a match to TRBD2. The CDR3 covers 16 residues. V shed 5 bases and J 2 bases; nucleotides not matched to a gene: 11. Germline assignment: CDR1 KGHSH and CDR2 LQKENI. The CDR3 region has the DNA TGTGCCAGCTCATCCCCGGGCGGGAGGAGCGCCTACGAGCAGTACTTC. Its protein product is CASSSPGGRSAYEQYF.